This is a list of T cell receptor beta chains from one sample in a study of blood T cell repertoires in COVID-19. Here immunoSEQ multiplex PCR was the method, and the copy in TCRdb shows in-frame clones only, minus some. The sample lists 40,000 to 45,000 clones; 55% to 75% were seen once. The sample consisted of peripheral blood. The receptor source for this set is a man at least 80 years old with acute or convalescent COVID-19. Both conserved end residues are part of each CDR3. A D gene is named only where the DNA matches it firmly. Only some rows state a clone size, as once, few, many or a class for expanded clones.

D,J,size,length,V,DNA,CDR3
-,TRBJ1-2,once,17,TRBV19,TGTGCCAGTAGTATAGAACTTCGGGGGGGCATGGACTATGGCTACACCTTC,CASSIELRGGMDYGYTF
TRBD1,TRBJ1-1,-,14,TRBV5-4,TGTGCCAGCAGCTCAAAACAGGGGTCCTATGAAGCTTTCTTT,CASSSKQGSYEAFF
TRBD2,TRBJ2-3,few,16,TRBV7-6,TGTGCCAGCAGCCCAACTAGCGGGAGGGGGCCAGATACGCAGTATTTT,CASSPTSGRGPDTQYF
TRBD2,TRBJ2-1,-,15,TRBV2,TGTGCCAGCAGTGCCCTTGGGGGGGGTATCAATGAGCAGTTCTTC,CASSALGGGINEQFF
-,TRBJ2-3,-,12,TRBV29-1,TGCAGCGCGTGGGACTCCACAGATACGCAGTATTTT,CSAWDSTDTQYF
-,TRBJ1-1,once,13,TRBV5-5,TGTGCCAGCAGCTTACAGGGAGGGACTGAAGCTTTCTTT,CASSLQGGTEAFF
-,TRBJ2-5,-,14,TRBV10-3,TGTGCCACCCAGAAGGGGGAGGGCCGGGAGACCCAGTACTTC,CATQKGEGRETQYF
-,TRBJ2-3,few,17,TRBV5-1,TGCGCCAGCAGCTTGGTGGCGCGGGGATCTAGCACAGATACGCAGTATTTT,CASSLVARGSSTDTQYF
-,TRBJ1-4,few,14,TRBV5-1,TGCGCCAGCAGCTTGGCCACCGGTTTCGAAAAACTGTTTTTT,CASSLATGFEKLFF
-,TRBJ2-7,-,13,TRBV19,TGTGCCAGTGCCCCGACAGGCTCCTACGAGCAGTACTTC,CASAPTGSYEQYF
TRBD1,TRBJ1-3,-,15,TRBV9,TGTGCCAGCAGCGTATCCATACAGGGGGGAAACACCATATATTTT,CASSVSIQGGNTIYF
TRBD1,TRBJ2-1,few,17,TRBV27,TGTGCCAGCAGTCTAGGGGTCCGGGACAGACCTTACAATGAGCAGTTCTTC,CASSLGVRDRPYNEQFF
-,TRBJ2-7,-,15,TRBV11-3,TGTGCCAGCAGCTTAATCTGGAGGGGGCGCGACGAGCAGTACTTC,CASSLIWRGRDEQYF
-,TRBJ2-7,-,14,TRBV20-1,TGCAGTGCTAGTTCAGGGTCATTCTCCTACGAGCAGTACTTC,CSASSGSFSYEQYF
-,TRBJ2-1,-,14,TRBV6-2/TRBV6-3,TGTGCCAGCAGTTTCCCCCAGCCGGGGTATGAGCAGTTCTTC,CASSFPQPGYEQFF
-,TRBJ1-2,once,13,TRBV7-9,TGTGCCAGCAGCTCGGACACTATCTATGGCTACACCTTC,CASSSDTIYGYTF
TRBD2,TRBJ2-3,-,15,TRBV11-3,TGTGCCAGCAGCTTTCGGGGGCTAGCGGGAAATACGCAGTATTTT,CASSFRGLAGNTQYF
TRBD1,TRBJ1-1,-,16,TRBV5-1,TGCGCCAGCAGCTTAGAGACAGGGGCCATGAACACTGAAGCTTTCTTT,CASSLETGAMNTEAFF
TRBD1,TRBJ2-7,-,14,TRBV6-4,TGTGCCAGCAGTGACTGGGACAGCCCCTACGAGCAGTACTTC,CASSDWDSPYEQYF
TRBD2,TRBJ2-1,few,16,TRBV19,TGTGCCAGTAGTCCCGGGACTAGCGGAACCTACAATGAGCAGTTCTTC,CASSPGTSGTYNEQFF
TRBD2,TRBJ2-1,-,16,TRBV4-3,TGCGCCAGCAGCCAAGGCCCAGCGGGAGTAAACAATGAGCAGTTCTTC,CASSQGPAGVNNEQFF
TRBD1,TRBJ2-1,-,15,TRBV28,TGTGCCAGCAGTTTATCACAGGGGCCCTACAATGAGCAGTTCTTC,CASSLSQGPYNEQFF
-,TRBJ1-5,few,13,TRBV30,TGTGCCTGGAGTAGCGAGGGCAGTCAGCCCCAGCATTTT,CAWSSEGSQPQHF
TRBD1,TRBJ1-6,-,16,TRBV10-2,TGCGCCAGCAGATCCCCCGGGACAGCCTATAATTCACCCCTCCACTTT,CASRSPGTAYNSPLHF
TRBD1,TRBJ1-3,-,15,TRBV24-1,TGTGCCGCGACAGATTACGACAGGGTTGGAAACACCATATATTTT,CAATDYDRVGNTIYF
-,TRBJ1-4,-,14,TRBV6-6,TGTGCCAGCAGTTACAAGGCCCCACCCGGGGGACTGTTTTTT,CASSYKAPPGGLFF
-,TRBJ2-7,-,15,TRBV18,TGTGCCAGCTCACCTGGCGCGGCTAACTCCTACGAGCAGTACTTC,CASSPGAANSYEQYF
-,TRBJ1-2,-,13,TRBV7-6,TGTGCCAGCAGCCCGGACAGTGCTTACGGCTACACCTTC,CASSPDSAYGYTF
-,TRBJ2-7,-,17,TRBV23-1,TGCGCCAGCAGTCACCGTGCAGGGTGGCGGCACCCCTACGAGCAGTACTTC,CASSHRAGWRHPYEQYF
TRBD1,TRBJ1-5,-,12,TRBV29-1,TGCAGCGCTCAGGGGGCCGATCAGCCCCAGCATTTT,CSAQGADQPQHF
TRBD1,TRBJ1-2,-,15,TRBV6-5,TGTGCCAGCAATCCGACCGGGACAGGGCTCCAGGGCTACACCTTC,CASNPTGTGLQGYTF
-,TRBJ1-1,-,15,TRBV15,TGTGCCACCAGCGGCGGGGTCCAAGTAGGCACTGAAGCTTTCTTT,CATSGGVQVGTEAFF
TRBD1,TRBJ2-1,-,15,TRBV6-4,TGTGCCAGCAGTACGGAGCAGGGGGCGCGGGGTGAGCAGTTCTTC,CASSTEQGARGEQFF
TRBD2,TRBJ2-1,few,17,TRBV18,TGTGCCAGCTCAACGCAACCGGGACTAGCGGGAAGAGATGAGCAGTTCTTC,CASSTQPGLAGRDEQFF
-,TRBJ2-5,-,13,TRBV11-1,TGTGCCAGCAGCCGCGGCGATCTGGAGACCCAGTACTTC,CASSRGDLETQYF
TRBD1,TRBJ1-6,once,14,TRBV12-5,TGTGCTAGTGGGGGGGACAGCGTTAATTCACCCCTCCACTTT,CASGGDSVNSPLHF
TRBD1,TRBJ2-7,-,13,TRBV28,TGTGCCAGCACTGACAGGGGGAACTACGAGCAGTACTTC,CASTDRGNYEQYF
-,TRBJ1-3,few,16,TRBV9,TGTGCCAGCAGCGTTTCAGGGGACCCCCCTGGAAACACCATATATTTT,CASSVSGDPPGNTIYF